This T cell receptor beta chain was captured by sequencing in a study of blood T cell repertoires in COVID-19. Study at large: The United States, Italy and Spain provided the acute and convalescent COVID-19 samples. Nucleic acid was either cDNA or gDNA, and it came from T cells, B-cell-depleted T cells, or PBMCs.

Only in-frame clones appear in the TCRdb table, and some are missing; sequencing was by immunoSEQ multiplex PCR. Of roughly 250,000 clones in the sample, approximately 83% were seen once. To note about this clone: Other nucleotide sequences in the sample specify the same CDR3.

Germline CDR1 reads DFQATT; CDR2 reads SNEGSKA (reference sequence). V was trimmed by 3 bases and J by 5 bases, leaving 7 bases between them. This CDR3 contains 11 residues. Sequenced sample: peripheral blood. V and J are TRBV20-1 and TRBJ2-5, with D perhaps TRBD1 (6 bases). This TCR derives from a woman of 80 years or more with acute or convalescent COVID-19. CDR3 in DNA: TGCAGTGCTAGGAGGGGGGAGACCCAGTACTTC. It yields the protein CSARRGETQYF.